This T cell receptor beta chain was observed in a study of blood T cell repertoires in COVID-19. Assay: immunoSEQ multiplex PCR; the TCRdb copy retains only in-frame clones and omits some. Among approximately 110,000 clones listed, 80% to 95% were seen once. The specimen sequenced was peripheral blood. The sequence was obtained from a man aged 50-60 years with COVID-19, enrolled during active disease.

CDR3 amino acids: CATSSGTLSNQPQHF. CDR3 nucleotide sequence: TGTGCCACCAGCAGTGGGACACTTAGCAATCAGCCCCAGCATTTT. J is TRBJ1-5 and V is TRBV15; D perhaps matches TRBD1 (6 bases). The CDR3 contains 15 residues. Germline V CDR1 and CDR2: LNHNV, YYDKDF (reference sequence). V dropped 3 bases and J dropped 0 bases, with 9 bases sitting between them.